This T cell receptor (beta chain) was captured by sequencing in a study of beta chain features in type 1 diabetes. Overall study: Healthy donors and patients showed comparable age, gender and cell yields. Points from the study as a whole: PCR might favor shorter templates, but any such skew would affect patients and controls equally. TCRB CDR3s were moderately but significantly shorter in Type 1 diabetes patients in all four CD4+ subsets. A closer apparent resemblance between naive, central memory and Treg TCRB repertoires was seen in patients than in healthy donors.

V was cut by 2 bases and J by 7 bases, with 15 bases left in between. CDR1 is MNHNY and CDR2 is SVGAGI in the germline V gene (reference sequence). The CDR3 runs 14 residues. Cell sorting via CD45RO/CCR7/CD25/CD127/CD95/CD27 was performed to obtain CD4+ naive, central memory, regulatory and stem cell-like memory cells. Expressed TCRB transcripts got sequenced, as all isolated RNA was reverse transcribed. Sequencing used immunoSEQ multiplex PCR; TCRdb keeps in-frame clones, though not all of them. The sample records nearly 700,000 clones, roughly 12% being singletons. This clone occurred a few times. Its cognate antigen is unknown.

The rearrangement joins TRBV6-6 to TRBJ2-7; a possible D gene is TRBD1 (6 bases). This TCR derives from a man aged 18 to 29 with type 1 diabetes. The source material was naive CD4+ T cells from blood. The CDR3 nucleotides read TGTGCCAGCAGTTACCCGGGGACACCTCTAGAGCAGTACTTC. Translating gives CASSYPGTPLEQYF.